This TCR beta chain was found in a study of T cell responses to AZD1222 COVID-19 vaccine. Sequencing was performed with immunoSEQ multiplex PCR; in TCRdb, only in-frame clones are kept and a portion is missing. The data hold around 120,000 clones, with roughly 87% observed a single time. Germline V gene lookup returns CDR1 SGHKS and CDR2 YYEKEE (reference sequence). V gave up 1 base and J gave up 10 bases, with 14 bases separating them. The CDR3 loop spans 13 amino acids. The clonotype comes from an adult in good health. The J gene is TRBJ2-5, the V gene TRBV5-5; D is unclear. Specimen: peripheral blood, collected on day 0 of AZD1222 vaccination. The CDR3 region has the DNA TGTGCCAGCAGCTTGTTTCCGGCCGAAGACCAGTACTTC. Its protein product is CASSLFPAEDQYF.